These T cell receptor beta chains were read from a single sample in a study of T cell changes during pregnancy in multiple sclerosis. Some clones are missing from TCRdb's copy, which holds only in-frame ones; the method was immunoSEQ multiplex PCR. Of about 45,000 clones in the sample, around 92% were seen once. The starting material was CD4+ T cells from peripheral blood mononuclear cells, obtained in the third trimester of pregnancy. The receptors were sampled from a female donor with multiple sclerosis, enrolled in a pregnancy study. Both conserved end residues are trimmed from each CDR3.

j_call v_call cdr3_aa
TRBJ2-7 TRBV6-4 ASSALAGGAEQY
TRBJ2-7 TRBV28 ASSAYPFRGQGTYEQY
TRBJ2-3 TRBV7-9 ASSPTISGIGTDTQY
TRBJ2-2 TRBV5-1 ASSLDYTGELF
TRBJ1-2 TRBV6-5 ASRPNRGRGYGYT
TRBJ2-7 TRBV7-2 ASSPPGAAPHEQY
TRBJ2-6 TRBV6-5 ASSYLNSGANVLT
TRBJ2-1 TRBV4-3 ASSLGGSNNEQF
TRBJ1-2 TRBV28 ASSLSTPGRNGYT
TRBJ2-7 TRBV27 ASSPRQGFAQQY
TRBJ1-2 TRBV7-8 ASSFNRGSPLSGYT
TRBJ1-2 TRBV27 ASSTTGGANYGYT
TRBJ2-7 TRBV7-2 ASSLAGTSGSYEQY
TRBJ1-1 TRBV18 ASSPPVASEAF
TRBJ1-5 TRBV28 ASMDRGKQPQH
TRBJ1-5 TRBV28 ASSFRGSQPQH
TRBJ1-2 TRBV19 ASSIILPRVGYT
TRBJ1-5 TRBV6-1 ASSRNSNQPQH
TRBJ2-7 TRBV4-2 ASSQVSGEYEQY
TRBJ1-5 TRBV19 ASSAGTKIYQPQH
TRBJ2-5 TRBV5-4 ASSPDGNLGETQY
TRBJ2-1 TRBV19 ASSLRGVGQGQNEQF
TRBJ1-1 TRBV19 ASTYRQGLSTEAF